Listed here are 26 T cell receptor beta chains from one sample, sequenced in a study of blood T cell repertoires in COVID-19. Profiling relied on immunoSEQ multiplex PCR, and the TCRdb table lists in-frame clones only, not all of them. The data contain approximately 100,000 clones, 81% of them singletons. The specimen sequenced was peripheral blood. The receptors stem from a man aged 60 to 69 with acute or convalescent COVID-19.

The chain has TRBV7-8 and TRBJ2-5; D may be TRBD1 (6 bases). CDR1 SGHVS and CDR2 FQNEAQ come from the germline V gene. Between the trimmed V and J ends, which lost 0 bases and 2 bases, there was a span of 16 bases. CDR3 length: 17 residues. The DNA for the CDR3 is TGTGCCAGCAGCTTAGCCCCAGCAGGGGCCAGACAAGAGACCCAGTACTTC. Protein: CASSLAPAGARQETQYF. Combining the CDR3 with reference TRBV7-8 and TRBJ2-5 gives the whole variable domain GAGVSQSPRYKVAKRGQDVALRCDPISGHVSLFWYQQALGQGPEFLTYFQNEAQLDKSGLPSDRFFAERPEGSVSTLKIQRTQQEDSAVYLCASSLAPAGARQETQYFGPGTRLLVL.

The V and J genes are TRBV6-2 or TRBV6-3 and TRBJ2-3; D is ambiguous. The CDR3 totals 14 residues. Trimming removed 3 bases from V and 5 bases from J, with 12 bases in between. Germline V lookup: CDR1 MNHEY, CDR2 SVGEGT. CDR3 in amino acids: CASSYSQSLDTQYF. The CDR3 DNA follows: TGTGCCAGCAGTTATAGCCAGTCCTTAGATACGCAGTATTTT.

The J gene is TRBJ2-3, the V gene TRBV7-2, with TRBD2 matching 15 bases. The V gene end was trimmed by 11 bases and the J gene end by 5 bases; junction bases not matched to a gene: 5. This CDR3 has 14 residues. Germline V gene sequence: CDR1 SGHTA, CDR2 FQGNSA. CDR3 nucleotide sequence: TGTGCCGGGACTAGCGGGGGGTGGCTAGATACGCAGTATTTT. Protein product: CAGTSGGWLDTQYF.

V is TRBV6-2 or TRBV6-3 and J is TRBJ1-2; 7 positions match TRBD1. CDR3 length: 12 amino acids. Germline-derived CDR1 and CDR2 are MNHEY and SVGEGT. V dropped 4 bases and J dropped 8; count of bases not matched to a gene: 4. The CDR3 is CASSSGQEGYTF. In DNA, the CDR3 is TGTGCCAGCAGTTCCGGACAGGAGGGCTACACCTTC.

This clone was observed once. This sequence joins TRBV7-2 and TRBJ2-2; 13 nucleotides agree with TRBD2. Germline assignment: CDR1 SGHTA and CDR2 FQGNSA. The CDR3 is 16 residues long. V lost 5 bases, J lost 7 bases, and 7 bases stayed unmatched. The CDR3 here is CASSTRTSGSGGELFF. The CDR3 bases are TGTGCCAGCAGCACCCGGACTAGCGGGAGTGGCGGGGAGCTGTTTTTT.

This clone was seen only once. The gene calls are TRBV6-5 and TRBJ1-2; D is unresolved. The V end was cut by 5 bases, the J end by 3 bases, with 13 bases between. The CDR3 has 14 residues. CDR1 is MNHEY and CDR2 is SVGAGI in the germline V gene. The chain's CDR3 is CASSSGRTDYGYTF. The CDR3 DNA sequence: TGTGCCAGCAGTAGTGGAAGAACAGACTATGGCTACACCTTC.

V and J are TRBV7-6 and TRBJ2-3; maybe TRBD1 (5 bases). CDR1 and CDR2 from the germline V gene are SGHVS and FNYEAQ. Trimming cost V 1 base and J 2 bases, with 22 bases left between them. This CDR3 comprises 19 residues. The CDR3: CASSLGRKWSAGITDTQYF. The CDR3 coding sequence is TGTGCCAGCAGCTTAGGACGTAAGTGGAGTGCAGGGATCACAGATACGCAGTATTTT.

The J gene is TRBJ1-4, the V gene TRBV27; 9 bases are shared with TRBD1. Germline CDR1 MNHEY, CDR2 SMNVEV (reference sequence). Losses at the gene ends were 2 bases for V and 7 bases for J; bases not matched to a gene: 5. This CDR3 is 15 amino acids long. The CDR3 nucleotides are TGTGCCAGCAGTTTAGCGGGACAGGGTGGTGAAAAACTGTTTTTT. Translation: CASSLAGQGGEKLFF.

The J gene is TRBJ2-3, the V gene TRBV5-8; TRBD2 is a possible D gene (5 bases). This CDR3 has 15 amino acids. The germline V and J ends were trimmed by 6 bases and 3 bases, with 17 bases remaining between them. Germline CDR1 and CDR2: SGHTS and YDEGEE. CDR3 loop: CASNLLFRGTDTQYF. The CDR3 bases are TGTGCCAGCAACCTGCTTTTTAGAGGGACAGATACGCAGTATTTT. The whole variable domain, filled in from reference TRBV5-8 and TRBJ2-3, reads EAGVTQSPTHLIKTRGQQATLRCSPISGHTSVYWYQQALGLGLQFLLWYDEGEERNRGNFPPRFSGRQFPNYSSELNVNALELEDSALYLCASNLLFRGTDTQYFGPGTRLTVL.

The chain employs TRBV12-3 or TRBV12-4 and TRBJ1-2, with a weak D call TRBD1 (6 bases). V lost 3 bases and J lost 8, with 13 bases in between. The CDR3 sequence is 13 residues long. The CDR3 protein is CASSFLGARGYTF. Here the CDR3 DNA reads TGTGCCAGCAGTTTTCTGGGGGCGCGAGGCTACACCTTC.

This clone was counted between two and nine times. The rearrangement uses TRBV6-2 or TRBV6-3 and TRBJ1-6, with TRBD1 matching over 8 bases. The CDR3 runs to 19 residues. J was trimmed by 3 bases and V by 2 bases; bases with no gene match: 12. CDR1 MNHEY and CDR2 SVGEGT come from the germline V gene. The CDR3 is CASSYMGQEIRIYNSPLHF. CDR3 coding DNA: TGTGCCAGCAGTTACATGGGACAGGAGATCCGGATCTATAATTCACCCCTCCACTTT.

The rearrangement uses TRBV5-1 and TRBJ1-1; D ambiguous. In germline, CDR1 is SGHRS, CDR2 YFSETQ. V lost 0 bases, J lost 1 base, and 10 bases lay in between. The CDR3 covers 15 residues. The CDR3 DNA reads TGCGCCAGCAGCTTGGAGCCCGTGAAGAACACTGAAGCTTTCTTT. This encodes CASSLEPVKNTEAFF. Full variable domain (remainder filled in from reference TRBV5-1 and TRBJ1-1): KAGVTQTPRYLIKTRGQQVTLSCSPISGHRSVSWYQQTPGQGLQFLFEYFSETQRNKGNFPGRFSGRQFSNSRSEMNVSTLELGDSALYLCASSLEPVKNTEAFFGQGTRLTVV.

This chain connects TRBV5-6 to TRBJ1-2; weak D call: TRBD1 (5 bases). Trimming removed 0 bases from V and 3 bases from J, with 15 bases in between. CDR3 length: 16 residues. Germline V gene data show CDR1 as SGHDT and CDR2 as YYEEEE. CDR3 nucleotides: TGTGCCAGCAGCTTGGCCGAGCAGGGCTTCGACTATGGCTACACCTTC. The encoded protein is CASSLAEQGFDYGYTF.

V is TRBV2 and J is TRBJ2-1; D is undetermined. CDR3 length equals 13 residues. V dropped 2 bases and J dropped 8 bases, with 10 bases sitting between them. The germline gives CDR1 SNHLY, CDR2 FYNNEI. The CDR3 sequence is CASSERQVDEQFF. The CDR3 DNA follows: TGTGCCAGCAGTGAAAGGCAGGTCGATGAGCAGTTCTTC.

The genes are TRBV5-1 and TRBJ2-3; 9 positions agree with TRBD1. The CDR3 has 15 residues. The junction had 4 bases not matched to a gene; V was cut back by 2 bases and J by 3 bases. CDR1 is SGHRS, CDR2 YFSETQ, per germline. The CDR3 loop reads CASSFRTGDTDTQYF. The CDR3 nucleotides are TGCGCCAGCAGCTTTCGGACAGGGGATACAGATACGCAGTATTTT. Based on the CDR3 plus reference TRBV5-1 and TRBJ2-3, the full variable domain is KAGVTQTPRYLIKTRGQQVTLSCSPISGHRSVSWYQQTPGQGLQFLFEYFSETQRNKGNFPGRFSGRQFSNSRSEMNVSTLELGDSALYLCASSFRTGDTDTQYFGPGTRLTVL.

This clone was recorded once. The rearrangement links TRBV27 to TRBJ2-2, with 9 bases lining up with TRBD1. CDR3 length: 16 residues. Looked up from germline, CDR1 is MNHEY and CDR2 is SMNVEV (reference sequence). V shed 6 bases, J shed 6 bases, and the junction held 11 bases outside the gene matches. CDR3 region: CASSSLGDRASGELFF. The CDR3 DNA is TGTGCCAGCAGCTCCTTAGGGGACAGGGCGTCCGGGGAGCTGTTTTTT.

The chain uses TRBV6-5 and TRBJ1-4; D not certain. The V and J ends lost 6 bases and 0 bases respectively, with 8 bases between them. This CDR3 has 14 amino acids. Germline assignment: CDR1 MNHEY and CDR2 SVGAGI. CDR3 loop: CASRLQSTNEKLFF. The CDR3 DNA is TGTGCCAGCAGGCTCCAGTCAACTAATGAAAAACTGTTTTTT.

The chain employs TRBV11-3 and TRBJ1-1; D remains ambiguous. The V end lost 7 bases, the J end lost 0 bases, and 9 bases lay between the germline ends. The CDR3 contains 13 residues. The V gene's germline CDR1 is SGHNT and CDR2 YENEEA. The CDR3 protein is CASTLRVNTEAFF. The CDR3 bases are TGTGCCAGCACTCTGAGAGTGAACACTGAAGCTTTCTTT. The full variable domain, completed using reference TRBV11-3 and TRBJ1-1, is EAGVVQSPRYKIIEKKQPVAFWCNPISGHNTLYWYLQNLGQGPELLIRYENEEAVDDSQLPKDRFSAERLKGVDSTLKIQPAELGDSAVYLCASTLRVNTEAFFGQGTRLTVV.

This clone was seen only a few times. The genes are TRBV28 and TRBJ2-5; tentative D call: TRBD2 (6 bases). Germline assignment: CDR1 MDHEN and CDR2 SYDVKM. The CDR3 runs to 15 residues. V was pared by 1 base and J by 1 base, with 10 bases between. The CDR3 loop is CASSLSVGGQETQYF. DNA for the CDR3: TGTGCCAGCAGTTTATCGGTGGGGGGCCAAGAGACCCAGTACTTC.

This chain connects TRBV6-5 to TRBJ1-2; 7 bases match TRBD1. Germline trimming cut 5 bases from V and 6 bases from J; bases unmatched to any gene: 9. Germline V gene data show CDR1 as MNHEY and CDR2 as SVGAGI. The length of the CDR3 is 14 residues. CDR3 DNA sequence: TGTGCCAGCAGTCTGCGACAGGGTTATGATGGCTACACCTTC. Protein sequence: CASSLRQGYDGYTF.

This rearrangement joins TRBV7-2 to TRBJ1-6; D might be TRBD1 (5 bases). Germline loops: CDR1 SGHTA, CDR2 FQGNSA. Trimming took off 2 bases at V and 3 bases at J, with 14 bases between the two ends. The CDR3 sequence is 17 residues long. The CDR3 nucleotides are TGTGCCAGCAGCTTAATCAGGGCCAGCTACTATAATTCACCCCTCCACTTT. Translation gives CASSLIRASYYNSPLHF.

The chain employs TRBV19 and TRBJ1-6, with D possibly matching TRBD1 (6 bases). Germline V lookup: CDR1 LNHDA, CDR2 SQIVND (reference sequence). CDR3 length: 16 amino acids. The germline V and J ends were trimmed by 5 bases and 6 bases, with 17 bases remaining between them. The CDR3 region has the DNA TGTGCCAGTAGTTTCACACAGGGTCGCCGTAATTCACCCCTCCACTTT. Translation gives CASSFTQGRRNSPLHF.

This clone appeared a single time. The genes are TRBV5-4 and TRBJ2-3, with a possible D match to TRBD2 (6 bases). Germline CDR1 and CDR2: SGHNT and YYREEE (reference sequence). Trimming cost V 1 base and J 1 base, with 16 bases left between them. This CDR3 has 17 residues. CDR3 sequence reads: CASSLTTKGGGTDTQYF. CDR3 DNA sequence: TGTGCCAGCAGCTTGACAACCAAGGGCGGGGGCACAGATACGCAGTATTTT.

The V gene is TRBV5-1, the J gene TRBJ2-1, with no clear D. V was pared by 0 bases and J by 5 bases, with 6 bases between. Germline V gives CDR1 SGHRS, CDR2 YFSETQ. The CDR3 is made up of 13 amino acids. CDR3 DNA: TGCGCCAGCAGCTTGGGCGTTAACAATGAGCAGTTCTTC. Residues: CASSLGVNNEQFF.

J is TRBJ2-7 and V is TRBV15, with 9 bases matching TRBD2. CDR1 and CDR2 from the germline V gene are LNHNV and YYDKDF (reference sequence). The V gene end was trimmed by 5 bases and the J gene end by 5 bases; junction bases not matched to a gene: 16. The CDR3 consists of 17 residues. CDR3 sequence: CATSSGQRVAGADEQYF. CDR3 coding DNA: TGTGCCACCAGCTCGGGACAGCGGGTAGCGGGAGCCGACGAGCAGTACTTC.

This CDR3 is CASSQGSGQGFSPLHF. Written as DNA, the CDR3 is TGTGCCAGCAGCCAGGGTTCGGGACAGGGGTTTTCACCCCTCCACTTT. The chain uses TRBV7-2 and TRBJ1-6; TRBD1 matches 10 bases. The V gene end was trimmed by 5 bases and the J gene end by 9 bases; junction bases not matched to a gene: 10. Germline loops: CDR1 SGHTA, CDR2 FQGNSA. This CDR3 is built from 16 residues.